These 4 T cell receptor beta chains share one sample of origin, sequenced in a study of regulatory T cells in long-lasting Graves disease. According to the study, TCR beta libraries were built with iRepertoire HTBI primers and CDR3-region Arm-PCR. Each CDR3 protein is one row after TCRdb ran MiXCR on the multiplex PCR reads. The data show 300,000 to 350,000 distinct CDR3 sequences, around a fifth seen once. Documented time point: persistent/refractory GD, antithyroid drugs over 5 years with positive TRAb. Researchers made the TCR library from RNA that was extracted from PBMCs. The sequencing used peripheral blood mononuclear cells (PBMCs), collected when the disease was refractory, from a patient treated with antithyroid drugs. The origin of the receptors is a female donor with Graves disease.

The CDR3 bases are TGCAGTGCTAGAACCCCAGGGGGCAATCAGCCCCAGCATTTT. Translation gives CSARTPGGNQPQHF. The rearrangement joins TRBV20-1 to TRBJ1-5; possibly TRBD1 for D (6 bases). CDR1 is DFQATT, CDR2 SNEGSKA, per germline (reference sequence). This CDR3 has 14 residues. V was shortened by 2 bases and J by 2 bases, with 10 bases between the two germline ends.

In this sample, this clonotype turned up many times. The chain carries TRBV7-9 and TRBJ1-2; the D is unclear. The CDR3 has 14 residues. Between the trimmed V and J ends, which lost 5 bases and 4 bases, there was a span of 14 bases. Germline V gene lookup returns CDR1 SEHNR and CDR2 FQNEAQ (reference sequence). In DNA form, the CDR3 reads TGTGCCAGCAGCCCGACGGGAAATGCCTATGGCTACACCTTC. Amino acid sequence: CASSPTGNAYGYTF.

At least ten counts were recorded for this clonotype. For the CDR3, the DNA is TGTGCCAGCAGTTACTCGGCGGGAGTCTACGAGCAGTACTTC. Its protein product is CASSYSAGVYEQYF. The chain uses TRBV6-2 or TRBV6-3 and TRBJ2-7; 7 bases fit TRBD2. The V and J ends lost 0 bases and 3 bases, in that order; junction bases with no gene match: 2. The CDR3 is 14 residues long. Germline CDR1 reads MNHEY; CDR2 reads SVGEGT.

CDR3 nucleotide sequence: TGTGCCAGTAGTACCACGGACAGGGGGCACCACGAGCAGTACTTC. Protein: CASSTTDRGHHEQYF. This chain connects TRBV19 to TRBJ2-7; 11 bases align to TRBD1. The CDR3 loop spans 15 amino acids. The V gene end was trimmed by 4 bases and the J gene end by 5 bases; junction bases not matched to a gene: 7. Germline V gene data show CDR1 as LNHDA and CDR2 as SQIVND (reference sequence). Filled out from reference TRBV19 and TRBJ2-7, the complete variable domain reads DGGITQSPKYLFRKEGQNVTLSCEQNLNHDAMYWYRQDPGQGLRLIYYSQIVNDFQKGDIAEGYSVSREKKESFPLTVTSAQKNPTAFYLCASSTTDRGHHEQYFGPGTRLTVT.